This section outlines one T cell receptor beta chain sequence together with its context. Its specificity is not known. Germline-derived CDR1 and CDR2 are SGHVS and FQNEAQ. The length of the CDR3 is 16 residues. The V end lost 1 base, the J end lost 1 base, and 13 bases lay between the germline ends. The sample originates from a study of CD4+ T cells in melanoma. Sequencing used immunoSEQ multiplex PCR; TCRdb keeps in-frame clones, though not all of them. The table lists fewer than 55,000 clones, 89% of them singletons. General study results and limits: A reported correlation linked neoantigen-specific CD4+ T cells to CD8+, macrophage and B cell function. Diverse differentiation states were reported for melanoma neoantigen-specific CD4+ T cells.

This sequence was found in a human donor with melanoma. Sample: peripheral blood. This chain joins TRBV7-8 and TRBJ1-1; D not certain. CDR3: CASSLGVPEPNTEAFF. CDR3 nucleotide sequence: TGTGCCAGCAGCTTAGGGGTCCCAGAGCCGAACACTGAAGCTTTCTTT.